These T cell receptor beta chains were read from a single sample in a study of immune evolution from preneoplasia to lung adenocarcinoma. Assay: immunoSEQ multiplex PCR; the TCRdb copy retains only in-frame clones and omits some. The data hold around 13,000 clones, with 80% observed a single time. Material for sequencing was FFPE minimally invasive lung adenocarcinoma tissue. These TCRs come from a person aged 70 to 85 with lung adenocarcinoma. CDR3s include the opening cysteine and the closing phenylalanine or tryptophan. Fields, in order: V gene, clone size, J gene, CDR3 protein. Some rows mark clone size as missing; the rest say once, few, many or name a class of expanded clone.

>TRBV19|.|TRBJ2-5
CATGQGPPETQYF
>TRBV10-3|.|TRBJ2-7
CAISGGYEQYF
>TRBV28|.|TRBJ2-2
CASSGGARTGELFF
>TRBV4-2|.|TRBJ2-1
CASSQDPPDNEQFF
>TRBV10-1|.|TRBJ1-5
CASSDQRGNQPQHF
>TRBV2|.|TRBJ2-7
CASSDQGATYEQYF
>TRBV28|.|TRBJ2-1
CAIRGSSAEAYNEQFF
>TRBV15|.|TRBJ2-3
CATSRGEVTDTQYF
>TRBV6-1|once|TRBJ2-5
CASGEETQYF
>TRBV6-1|.|TRBJ1-5
CASSDLREGFQPQHF
>TRBV6-5|.|TRBJ1-6
CASRQGQGSSPLHF
>TRBV28|.|TRBJ2-2
CASSSRNHIANTGELFF
>TRBV5-4|medium-sized|TRBJ1-1
CASSLGTGEAFF
>TRBV6-1|few|TRBJ2-4
CASSVDPGPINIQYF
>TRBV5-4|.|TRBJ1-2
CASRSGQALYGYTF
>TRBV30|.|TRBJ1-3
CAWHEEGAGNTIYF
>TRBV14|.|TRBJ1-5
CASSQDPGEPQHF
>TRBV10-3|.|TRBJ2-2
CAISRTSGAGDTGELFF
>TRBV30|.|TRBJ2-6
CAWSELGANVLTF
>TRBV5-6|.|TRBJ1-4
CASSSGTGLNEKLFF
>TRBV6-1|.|TRBJ2-1
CASSEEDREQFF
>TRBV7-6|.|TRBJ2-3
CASSLEGSGTEDTQYF
>TRBV7-9|.|TRBJ2-1
CASTRSANNEQFF
>TRBV28|.|TRBJ2-2
CASSFRQSSSELFF
>TRBV7-8|.|TRBJ1-1
CASSPPGTEAFF
>TRBV5-1|.|TRBJ1-1
CASSSQGGTEAFF
>TRBV5-6|.|TRBJ2-3
CASSSPGLASINTQYF
>TRBV5-6|.|TRBJ1-5
CASSLPGDQPQHF
>TRBV7-9|.|TRBJ1-4
CASSPRQGAGSEKLFF
>TRBV6-6|.|TRBJ1-1
CASSYISVGGAEAFF
>TRBV11-1|.|TRBJ1-1
CASKLLGNTEAFF
>TRBV15|.|TRBJ2-7
CATSRPGTNYEQYF
>TRBV9|.|TRBJ2-2
CASSVIAGGAGELFF
>TRBV9|few|TRBJ2-3
CASSAGLARGTDTQYF
>TRBV9|.|TRBJ2-1
CASSPRKRETYNEQFF
>TRBV28|few|TRBJ2-7
CASSVDRVSYEQYF
>TRBV28|.|TRBJ2-1
CASRKGGMYNEQFF
>TRBV19|.|TRBJ1-2
CASSIRLNYGYTF
>TRBV7-9|.|TRBJ2-7
CASSSTGGDSYEQYF
>TRBV15|.|TRBJ1-5
CATSSWTGGNSNQPQHF
>TRBV9|few|TRBJ2-7
CASSVGAGVSTYEQYF
>TRBV11-2|.|TRBJ1-2
CASSSGVGHGYTF
>TRBV27|.|TRBJ2-2
CASRSGSRELFF
>TRBV2|.|TRBJ2-7
CASSAGQYSYEQYF
>TRBV6-5|.|TRBJ2-1
CASSGTYNEQFF
>TRBV6-5|once|TRBJ1-4
CASSWDRGEKLFF
>TRBV28|.|TRBJ1-1
CASSSDRGWAEAFF
>TRBV5-1|.|TRBJ2-5
CASSGGMKETQYF
>TRBV7-9|few|TRBJ2-3
CASSTEQGAPLTQYF
>TRBV30|.|TRBJ1-4
CAWTGTGYEKLFF
>TRBV10-3|.|TRBJ1-1
CAIRLTDNTEAFF
>TRBV28|.|TRBJ2-7
CASSPTGTRSYEQYF
>TRBV15|.|TRBJ1-1
CATSRDGGNTEAFF
>TRBV19|.|TRBJ1-5
CASEQGLGQPQHF
>TRBV14|.|TRBJ1-2
CASSQGTVSYGYTF
>TRBV28|.|TRBJ1-5
CASSLDGYQPQHF
>TRBV19|once|TRBJ1-4
CASGQGARGEKLFF